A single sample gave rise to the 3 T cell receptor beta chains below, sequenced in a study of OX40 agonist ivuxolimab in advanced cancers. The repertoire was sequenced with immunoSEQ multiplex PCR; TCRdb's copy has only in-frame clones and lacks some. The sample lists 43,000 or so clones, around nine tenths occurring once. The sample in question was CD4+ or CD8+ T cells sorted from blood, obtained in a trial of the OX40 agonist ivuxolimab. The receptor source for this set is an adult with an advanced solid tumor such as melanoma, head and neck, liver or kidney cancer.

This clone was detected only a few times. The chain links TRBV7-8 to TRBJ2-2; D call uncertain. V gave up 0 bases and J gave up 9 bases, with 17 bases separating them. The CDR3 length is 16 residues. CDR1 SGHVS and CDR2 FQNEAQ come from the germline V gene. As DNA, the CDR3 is TGTGCCAGCAGCTTAGCGGTCTCAAAACAGTCCCGGGAGCTGTTTTTT. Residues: CASSLAVSKQSRELFF.

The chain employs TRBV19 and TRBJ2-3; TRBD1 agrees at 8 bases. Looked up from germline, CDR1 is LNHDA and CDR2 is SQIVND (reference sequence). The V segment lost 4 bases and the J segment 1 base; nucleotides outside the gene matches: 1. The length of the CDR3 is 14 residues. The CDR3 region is CASSKGQGTDTQYF. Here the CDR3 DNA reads TGTGCCAGTAGTAAGGGACAGGGCACAGATACGCAGTATTTT.

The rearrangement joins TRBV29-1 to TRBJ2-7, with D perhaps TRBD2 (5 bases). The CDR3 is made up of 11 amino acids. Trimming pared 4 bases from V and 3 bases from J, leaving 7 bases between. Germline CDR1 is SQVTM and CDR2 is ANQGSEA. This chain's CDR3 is CSVGGSYEQYF. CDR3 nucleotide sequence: TGCAGCGTTGGAGGGAGCTACGAGCAGTACTTC.